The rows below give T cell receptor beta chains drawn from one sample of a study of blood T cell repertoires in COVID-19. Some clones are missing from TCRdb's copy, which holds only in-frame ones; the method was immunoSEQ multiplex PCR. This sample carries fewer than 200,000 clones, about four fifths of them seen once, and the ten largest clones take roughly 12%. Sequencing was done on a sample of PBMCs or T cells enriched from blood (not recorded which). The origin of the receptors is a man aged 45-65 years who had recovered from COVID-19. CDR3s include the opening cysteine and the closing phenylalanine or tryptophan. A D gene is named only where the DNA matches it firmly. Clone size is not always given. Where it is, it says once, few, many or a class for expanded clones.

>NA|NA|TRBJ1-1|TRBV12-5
CASGSFGSAFF
TGTGCTAGTGGTTCGTTCGGGTCGGCTTTCTTT
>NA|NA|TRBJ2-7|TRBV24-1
CATSDPTGLYF
TGTGCCACCAGTGATCCCACGGGTCTGTACTTC
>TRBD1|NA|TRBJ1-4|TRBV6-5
CASSTVQGLNEKLFF
TGTGCCAGCAGTACAGTACAGGGGCTTAATGAAAAACTGTTTTTT
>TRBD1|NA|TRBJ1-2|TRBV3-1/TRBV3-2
CASSSGTGANYGYTF
TGTGCCAGCAGCTCCGGGACAGGGGCTAACTATGGCTACACCTTC
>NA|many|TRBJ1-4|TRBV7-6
CASSWGRHEKLFF
TGTGCCAGCAGCTGGGGGAGGCATGAAAAACTGTTTTTT
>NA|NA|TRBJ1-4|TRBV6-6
CASSRVTNEKLFF
TGTGCCAGCAGCCGGGTAACTAATGAAAAACTGTTTTTT
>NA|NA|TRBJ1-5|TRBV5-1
CASSLGQGRNQPQHF
TGCGCCAGCAGCTTAGGTCAGGGTCGCAATCAGCCCCAGCATTTT
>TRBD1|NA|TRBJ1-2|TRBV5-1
CASSLDSTGGYGYTF
TGCGCCAGCAGCTTGGACTCGACAGGGGGCTATGGCTACACCTTC
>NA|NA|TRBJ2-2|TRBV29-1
CSAVAGNTGELFF
TGCAGCGCCGTGGCGGGGAACACCGGGGAGCTGTTTTTT
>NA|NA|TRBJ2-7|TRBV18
CASSPGPSSLYEQYF
TGTGCCAGCTCACCAGGTCCCTCTTCACTCTACGAGCAGTACTTC
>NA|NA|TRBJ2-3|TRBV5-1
CASSLGQNTDTQYF
TGCGCCAGCAGCTTGGGACAGAACACAGATACGCAGTATTTT